This paragraph reports one T cell receptor beta chain. Using its own MiXCR run on the RT-PCR reads, TCRdb lists one record per CDR3 protein. The repertoire holds approximately 680,000 distinct CDR3 sequences, with approximately 15% as singletons. This sample was taken from a study of response to subunit inactivated influenza vaccine. Germline V gene lookup returns CDR1 MNHEY and CDR2 SMNVEV (reference sequence). CDR3 length: 11 amino acids. Trimming shortened V by 7 bases and J by 7 bases, and 10 bases separated the two germline ends. This receptor was identified in a man aged 45-60 years who received an inactivated influenza vaccine. The chain links TRBV27 to TRBJ1-1, with D tentatively TRBD1 (6 bases). Sequences were derived from PBMCs from blood, sampled less than 13 days after vaccination. The CDR3 reads CASKATGEAFF. CDR3 nucleotide sequence: TGTGCCAGCAAGGCGACAGGTGAAGCTTTCTTT.